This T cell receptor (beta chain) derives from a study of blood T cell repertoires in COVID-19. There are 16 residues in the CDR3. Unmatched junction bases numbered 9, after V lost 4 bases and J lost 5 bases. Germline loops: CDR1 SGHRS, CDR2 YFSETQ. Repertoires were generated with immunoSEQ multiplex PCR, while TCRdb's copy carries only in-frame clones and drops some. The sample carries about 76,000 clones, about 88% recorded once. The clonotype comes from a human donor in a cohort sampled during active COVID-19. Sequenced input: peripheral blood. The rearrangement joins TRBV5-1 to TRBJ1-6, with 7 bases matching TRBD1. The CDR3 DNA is TGCGCCAGCAGCACAACCGGGACAGCGGATAATTCACCCCTCCACTTT. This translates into CASSTTGTADNSPLHF. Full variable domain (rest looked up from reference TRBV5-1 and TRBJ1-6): KAGVTQTPRYLIKTRGQQVTLSCSPISGHRSVSWYQQTPGQGLQFLFEYFSETQRNKGNFPGRFSGRQFSNSRSEMNVSTLELGDSALYLCASSTTGTADNSPLHFGNGTRLTVT.